Below are 15 T cell receptor beta chains sequenced from a single sample in a study of regulatory T cells in long-lasting Graves disease. Both iRepertoire HTBI primers and Arm-PCR of CDR3 regions were used to build the TCR beta libraries. Via MiXCR, TCRdb re-called the multiplex PCR reads, giving one row per CDR3 protein. The sample has 550,000 to 700,000 distinct CDR3 sequences, about 16% seen once. Time point noted: newly diagnosed GD, antithyroid drugs for less than 3 months. Making the TCR library involved RNA that had been extracted from PBMCs. These records were also assigned to another study, of T cells in Graves' hyperthyroidism and ophthalmopathy.

The source was peripheral blood mononuclear cells (PBMCs), collected at new diagnosis, from a patient treated with antithyroid drugs. The receptors shown here come from a young man with Graves disease.

CDR3 sequence: CASSQDHPRTGAYEQYF. The CDR3 DNA reads as TGCGCCAGCAGCCAAGATCATCCCCGGACAGGGGCCTACGAGCAGTACTTC. This chain connects TRBV4-1 to TRBJ2-7; 9 nucleotides line up with TRBD1. Germline CDR1 reads MGHRA; CDR2 reads YSYEKL. The CDR3 spans 17 residues. V shed 0 bases and J 2 bases; nucleotides not matched to a gene: 8.

V is TRBV20-1 and J is TRBJ2-1, with 16 bases that match TRBD2. The CDR3 runs 15 residues. The V gene's germline CDR1 is DFQATT and CDR2 SNEGSKA (reference sequence). V lost 6 bases to trimming and J lost 9 bases; unmatched junction nucleotides: 8. The CDR3 coding sequence is TGCAGTGCGCCGACGGGACTAGCGGGGGGGGGTGAGCAGTTCTTC. Encoded protein: CSAPTGLAGGGEQFF.

This clonotype was counted ten times or more. This CDR3 is CASSPSGRASDTQYF. The CDR3 DNA reads TGTGCCAGCTCACCGAGCGGGAGGGCCTCTGATACGCAGTATTTT. The chain employs TRBV18 and TRBJ2-3; 10 positions match TRBD2. With 3 bases clipped from V and 6 bases from J, the junction kept 6 bases outside the gene matches. CDR1 and CDR2 (germline): KGHSH, LQKENI. CDR3 length equals 15 residues.

This clonotype has a handful of counts. This chain connects TRBV5-1 to TRBJ2-7, with TRBD1 as a possible D gene (6 bases). V lost 4 bases to trimming and J lost 5 bases, with 16 bases between them. Germline CDR1 is SGHRS and CDR2 is YFSETQ. This CDR3 has 14 residues. The CDR3 sequence is CASSAAQGSHEQYF. The CDR3 nucleotides are TGCGCCAGCAGCGCCGCACAGGGATCCCACGAGCAGTACTTC.

The table lists this clonotype with many counts. The chain couples TRBV28 to TRBJ1-1; D is uncertain. Germline V CDR1 and CDR2: MDHEN, SYDVKM. This CDR3 has 13 amino acids. V lost 7 bases to trimming and J lost 4 bases, with 13 bases between them. CDR3 DNA: TGTGCCAGCAAATTGGGGAAAGGCACTGAAGCTTTCTTT. It yields the protein CASKLGKGTEAFF.

This clonotype was recorded at least ten times. This sequence joins TRBV6-6 and TRBJ2-7; TRBD2 is a possible D gene (5 bases). The germline V gene has CDR1 MNHNY and CDR2 SVGAGI (reference sequence). V lost 0 bases and J lost 6, with 12 bases in between. The CDR3 loop spans 14 amino acids. The CDR3 protein is CASSYSTGGSEQYF. As DNA, the CDR3 is TGTGCCAGCAGTTACTCGACCGGAGGCAGCGAGCAGTACTTC.

In this sample, this clonotype turned up many times. The CDR3 DNA follows: TGTGCCAGCAGCAGAATAGCGGGGACCATCTACAATGAGCAGTTCTTC. It is translated as CASSRIAGTIYNEQFF. The chain links TRBV7-2 to TRBJ2-1, with 8 bases aligning to TRBD2. The J segment lost 3 bases and the V segment lost 5 bases, leaving 9 bases of the junction unmatched. The germline gives CDR1 SGHTA, CDR2 FQGNSA. The CDR3 covers 16 residues.

This clonotype is a singleton in its sample. The chain recombines TRBV5-4 with TRBJ1-4; D not resolved. Germline CDR1 SGHNT, CDR2 YYREEE (reference sequence). V lost 0 bases and J lost 7, with 13 bases in between. CDR3 length: 15 residues. The CDR3 sequence: CASSLGGTRIEKLFF. The CDR3 DNA reads as TGTGCCAGCAGCTTGGGGGGAACTAGGATTGAAAAACTGTTTTTT.

This clonotype was detected many times. The rearrangement joins TRBV27 to TRBJ2-3; 7 bases match TRBD2. With V trimmed by 2 bases and J by 0 bases, 5 bases remained unmatched. CDR1 is MNHEY, CDR2 SMNVEV, per germline (reference sequence). The CDR3 has 16 amino acids. The CDR3 here is CASSLRREYSTDTQYF. The CDR3 DNA reads as TGTGCCAGCAGTTTACGGCGGGAGTATAGCACAGATACGCAGTATTTT.

The J gene is TRBJ2-5, the V gene TRBV2; TRBD2 agrees at 11 bases. The trim removed 2 bases at V and 4 bases at J, leaving 9 bases unmatched. Germline CDR1 SNHLY, CDR2 FYNNEI. The CDR3 has 17 residues. DNA for the CDR3: TGTGCCAGCAGTGAAACCCGTTTAGCGGGAGGGCCAGAGACCCAGTACTTC. This codes for CASSETRLAGGPETQYF.

The CDR3 sequence is CASSLGLARITDTQYF. DNA for the CDR3: TGTGCCAGCAGCCTAGGACTAGCGAGAATCACAGATACGCAGTATTTT. The chain recombines TRBV28 with TRBJ2-3; 9 bases are a match to TRBD2. V was clipped by 6 bases and J by 2 bases; unmatched bases: 9. CDR3 length: 16 amino acids. Germline values: CDR1 MDHEN, CDR2 SYDVKM.

This clonotype was counted ten times or more. The chain links TRBV7-8 to TRBJ2-3, with 8 bases identical to TRBD1. The CDR3 totals 18 residues. Germline V gives CDR1 SGHVS, CDR2 FQNEAQ. The ends lost 2 bases at V and 3 bases at J; junction bases unmatched: 13. For the CDR3, the DNA is TGTGCCAGCAGCTTATGGCGGACAGGGAGTGGGGCGACAGATACGCAGTATTTT. Translation gives CASSLWRTGSGATDTQYF.

In regard to this clonotype: Since no conserved phenylalanine or tryptophan closes the CDR3, a read error is the likely cause. The J gene is TRBJ2-2, the V gene TRBV3-1; 8 nucleotides match TRBD2. V gave up 4 bases and J gave up 5 bases; unmatched junction bases: 18. The germline V gene has CDR1 LGHDT and CDR2 YNNKEL (reference sequence). The CDR3 spans 19 residues. CDR3 DNA sequence: TGTGCCAGCAGCCCCCGTGGAAGCGGGAGCGTTTTGACTACCGGGGAGCTGTTTTTG. It yields the protein CASSPRGSGSVLTTGELFL.

This clonotype was recorded at least ten times. The chain is built from TRBV2 and TRBJ2-3; D possibly corresponds to TRBD1 (6 bases). V lost 5 bases, J lost 2 bases, and 11 bases lay in between. CDR1 is SNHLY and CDR2 is FYNNEI in the germline V gene. This CDR3 is built from 14 residues. CDR3 DNA: TGTGCCAGCAGTCTCGACAGGTACACAGATACGCAGTATTTT. Translating it yields CASSLDRYTDTQYF. The variable domain in full, completed from reference TRBV2 and TRBJ2-3, reads EPEVTQTPSHQVTQMGQEVILRCVPISNHLYFYWYRQILGQKVEFLVSFYNNEISEKSEIFDDQFSVERPDGSNFTLKIRSTKLEDSAMYFCASSLDRYTDTQYFGPGTRLTVL.

Only a few counts were recorded for this clonotype. Given a much more abundant clone one base away, this may be a read error. The chain combines TRBV20-1 with TRBJ2-7; 7 positions match TRBD1. The CDR3 extends over 12 amino acids. Germline loops: CDR1 DFQATT, CDR2 SNEGSKA (reference sequence). CDR3 sequence reads: CSVEDRSCEQYF. The CDR3 DNA follows: TGCAGTGTCGAGGACAGGTCCTGCGAGCAGTACTTC.